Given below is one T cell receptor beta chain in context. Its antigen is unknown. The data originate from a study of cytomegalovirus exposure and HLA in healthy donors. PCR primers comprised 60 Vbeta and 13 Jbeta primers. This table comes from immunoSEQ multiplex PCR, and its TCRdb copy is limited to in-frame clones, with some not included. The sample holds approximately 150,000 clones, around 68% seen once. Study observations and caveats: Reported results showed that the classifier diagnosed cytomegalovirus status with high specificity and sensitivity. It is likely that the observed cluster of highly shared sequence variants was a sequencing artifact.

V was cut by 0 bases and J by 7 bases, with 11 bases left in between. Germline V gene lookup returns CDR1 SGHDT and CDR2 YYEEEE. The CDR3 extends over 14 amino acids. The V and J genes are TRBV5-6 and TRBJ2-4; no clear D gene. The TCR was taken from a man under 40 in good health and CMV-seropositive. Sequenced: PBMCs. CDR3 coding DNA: TGTGCCAGCAGCTTGGTCGACATTCGGAACATTCAGTACTTC. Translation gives CASSLVDIRNIQYF.